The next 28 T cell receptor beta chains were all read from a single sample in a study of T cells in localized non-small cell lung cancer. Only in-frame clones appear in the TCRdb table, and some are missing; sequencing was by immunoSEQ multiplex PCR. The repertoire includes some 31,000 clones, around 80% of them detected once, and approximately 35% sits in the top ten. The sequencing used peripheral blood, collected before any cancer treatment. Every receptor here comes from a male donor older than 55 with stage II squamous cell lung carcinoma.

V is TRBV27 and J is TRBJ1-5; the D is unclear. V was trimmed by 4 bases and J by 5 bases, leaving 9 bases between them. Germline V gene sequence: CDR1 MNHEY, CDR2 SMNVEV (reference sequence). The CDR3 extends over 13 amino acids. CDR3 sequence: CASSWGKHQPQHF. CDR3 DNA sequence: TGTGCCAGCAGTTGGGGTAAGCATCAGCCCCAGCATTTT.

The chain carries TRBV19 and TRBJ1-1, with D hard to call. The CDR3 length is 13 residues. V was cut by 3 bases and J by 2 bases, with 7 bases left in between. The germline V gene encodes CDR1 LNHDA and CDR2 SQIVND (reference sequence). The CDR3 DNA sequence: TGTGCCAGTAGTATGGCCCGAAACACTGAAGCTTTCTTT. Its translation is CASSMARNTEAFF.

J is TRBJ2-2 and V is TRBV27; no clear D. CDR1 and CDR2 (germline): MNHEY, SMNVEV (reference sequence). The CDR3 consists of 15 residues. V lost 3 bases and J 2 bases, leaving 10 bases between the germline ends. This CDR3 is CASSFNGENTGELFF. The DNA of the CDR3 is TGTGCCAGCAGTTTTAATGGAGAAAACACCGGGGAGCTGTTTTTT.

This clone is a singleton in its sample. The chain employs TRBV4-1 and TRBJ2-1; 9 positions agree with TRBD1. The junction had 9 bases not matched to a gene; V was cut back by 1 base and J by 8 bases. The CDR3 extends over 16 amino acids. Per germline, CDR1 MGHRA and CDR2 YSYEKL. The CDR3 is CASSQGRQGVGDEQFF. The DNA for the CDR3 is TGCGCCAGCAGCCAAGGTCGACAGGGGGTAGGGGATGAGCAGTTCTTC.

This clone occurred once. The CDR3 region is CSVEDLRDGTEAFF. In DNA, the CDR3 is TGCAGCGTTGAAGATCTCCGGGACGGCACTGAAGCTTTCTTT. The rearrangement joins TRBV29-1 to TRBJ1-1, with D maybe TRBD1 (5 bases). V was clipped by 0 bases and J by 4 bases, with 12 bases between them. Germline values: CDR1 SQVTM, CDR2 ANQGSEA. The CDR3 has 14 amino acids.

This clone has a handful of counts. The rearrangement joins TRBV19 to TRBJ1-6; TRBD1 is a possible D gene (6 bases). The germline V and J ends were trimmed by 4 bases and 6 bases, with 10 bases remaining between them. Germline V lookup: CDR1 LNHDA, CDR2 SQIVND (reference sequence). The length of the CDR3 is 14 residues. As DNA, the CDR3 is TGTGCCAGTAGTACCGGGGGGGCTAATTCACCCCTCCACTTT. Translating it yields CASSTGGANSPLHF.

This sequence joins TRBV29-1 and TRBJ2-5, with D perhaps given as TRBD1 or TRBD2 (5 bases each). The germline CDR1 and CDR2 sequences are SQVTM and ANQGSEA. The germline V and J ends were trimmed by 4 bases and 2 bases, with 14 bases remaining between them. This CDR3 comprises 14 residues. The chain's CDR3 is CSVGPRDGQETQYF. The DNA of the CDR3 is TGCAGCGTTGGTCCCCGGGACGGACAAGAGACCCAGTACTTC. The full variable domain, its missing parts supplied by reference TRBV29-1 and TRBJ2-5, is SAVISQKPSRDICQRGTSLTIQCQVDSQVTMMFWYRQQPGQSLTLIATANQGSEATYESGFVIDKFPISRPNLTFSTLTVSNMSPEDSSIYLCSVGPRDGQETQYFGPGTRLLVL.

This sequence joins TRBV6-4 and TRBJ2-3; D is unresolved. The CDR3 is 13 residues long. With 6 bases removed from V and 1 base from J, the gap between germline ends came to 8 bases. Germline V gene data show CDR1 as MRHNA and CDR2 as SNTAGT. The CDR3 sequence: CASSSRGTDTQYF. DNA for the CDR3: TGTGCCAGCAGCAGTCGAGGCACAGATACGCAGTATTTT.

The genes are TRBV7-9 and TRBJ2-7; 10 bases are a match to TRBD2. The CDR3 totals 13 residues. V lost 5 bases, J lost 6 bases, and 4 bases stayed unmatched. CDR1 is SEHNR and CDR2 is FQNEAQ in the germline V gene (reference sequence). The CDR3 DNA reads TGTGCCAGCAGCCGGACTAGCGGTGGCGAGCAGTACTTC. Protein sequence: CASSRTSGGEQYF.

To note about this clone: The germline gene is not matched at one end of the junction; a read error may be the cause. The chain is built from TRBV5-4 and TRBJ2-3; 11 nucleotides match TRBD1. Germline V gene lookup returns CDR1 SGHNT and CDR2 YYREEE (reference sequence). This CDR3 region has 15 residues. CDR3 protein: CASSLVGQGADTQYF. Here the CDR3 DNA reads TGTGCCAGCAGTTTGGTGGGACAGGGGGCAGATACGCAGTATTTT.

The DNA of the CDR3 is TGTGCCAGCAGCGCCCCCGGGACTAGCGGATACGAGCAGTACTTC. Its translation is CASSAPGTSGYEQYF. V is TRBV5-6 and J is TRBJ2-7; 11 nucleotides align to TRBD2. Trimming cost V 4 bases and J 4 bases; bases outside gene matches: 7. The CDR3 runs to 15 residues. Germline V CDR1 and CDR2: SGHDT, YYEEEE.

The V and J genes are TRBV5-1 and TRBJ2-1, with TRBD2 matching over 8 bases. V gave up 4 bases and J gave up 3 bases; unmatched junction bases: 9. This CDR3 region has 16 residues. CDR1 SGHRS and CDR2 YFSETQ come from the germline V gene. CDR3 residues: CASSPQFGGGYNEQFF. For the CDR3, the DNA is TGCGCCAGCAGCCCTCAGTTCGGGGGGGGCTACAATGAGCAGTTCTTC.

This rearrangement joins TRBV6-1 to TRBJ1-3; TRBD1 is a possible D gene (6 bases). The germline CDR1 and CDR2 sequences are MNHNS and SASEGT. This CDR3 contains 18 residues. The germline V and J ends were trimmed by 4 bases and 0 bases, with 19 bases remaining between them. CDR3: CASSVQAGAQSSGNTIYF. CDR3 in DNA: TGTGCCAGCAGTGTCCAAGCAGGGGCCCAGAGCTCTGGAAACACCATATATTTT.

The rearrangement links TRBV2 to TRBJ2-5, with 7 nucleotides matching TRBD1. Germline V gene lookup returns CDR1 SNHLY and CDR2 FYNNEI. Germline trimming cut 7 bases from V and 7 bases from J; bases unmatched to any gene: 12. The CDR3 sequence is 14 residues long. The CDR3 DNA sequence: TGTGCCAGCAACGAACAGGGGCCGCCCGCGACCCAGTACTTC. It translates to CASNEQGPPATQYF.

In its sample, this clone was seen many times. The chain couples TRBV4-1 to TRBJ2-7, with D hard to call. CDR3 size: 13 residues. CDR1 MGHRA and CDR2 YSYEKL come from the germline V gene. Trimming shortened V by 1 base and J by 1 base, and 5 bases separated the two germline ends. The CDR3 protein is CASSQVGSYEQYF. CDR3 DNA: TGCGCCAGCAGCCAAGTAGGATCCTACGAGCAGTACTTC.

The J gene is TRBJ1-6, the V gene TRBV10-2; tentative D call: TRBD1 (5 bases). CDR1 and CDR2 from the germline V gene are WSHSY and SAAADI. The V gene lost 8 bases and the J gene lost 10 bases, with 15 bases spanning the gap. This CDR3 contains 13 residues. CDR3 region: CASGAAVRSPLHF. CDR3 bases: TGCGCCAGCGGGGCGGCGGTTAGGTCACCCCTCCACTTT.

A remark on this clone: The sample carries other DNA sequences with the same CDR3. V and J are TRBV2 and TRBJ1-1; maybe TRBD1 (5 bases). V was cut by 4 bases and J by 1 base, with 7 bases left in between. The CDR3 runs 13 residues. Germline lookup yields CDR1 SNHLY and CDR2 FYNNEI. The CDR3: CASSGQGNTEAFF. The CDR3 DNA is TGTGCCAGCAGTGGCCAGGGGAACACTGAAGCTTTCTTT.

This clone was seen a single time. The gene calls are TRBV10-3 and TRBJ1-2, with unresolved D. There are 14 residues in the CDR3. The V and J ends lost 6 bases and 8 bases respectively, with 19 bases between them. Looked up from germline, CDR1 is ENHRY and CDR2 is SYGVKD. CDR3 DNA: TGTGCCATCAGCCGGACGGAGCTTCTTGAGGGCTACACCTTC. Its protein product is CAISRTELLEGYTF.

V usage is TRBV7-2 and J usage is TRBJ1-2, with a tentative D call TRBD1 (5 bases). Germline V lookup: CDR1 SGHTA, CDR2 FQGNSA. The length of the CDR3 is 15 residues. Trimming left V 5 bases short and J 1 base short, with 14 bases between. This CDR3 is CASSAGPTHNYGYTF. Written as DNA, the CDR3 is TGTGCCAGCAGCGCGGGACCGACTCATAACTATGGCTACACCTTC.

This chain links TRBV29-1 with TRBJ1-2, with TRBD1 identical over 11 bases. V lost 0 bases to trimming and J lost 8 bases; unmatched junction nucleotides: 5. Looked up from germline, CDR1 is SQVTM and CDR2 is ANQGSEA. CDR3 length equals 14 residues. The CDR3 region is CSVEESGTGGGYTF. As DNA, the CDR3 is TGCAGCGTTGAAGAATCCGGGACAGGGGGGGGCTACACCTTC. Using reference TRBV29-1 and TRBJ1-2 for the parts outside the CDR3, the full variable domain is SAVISQKPSRDICQRGTSLTIQCQVDSQVTMMFWYRQQPGQSLTLIATANQGSEATYESGFVIDKFPISRPNLTFSTLTVSNMSPEDSSIYLCSVEESGTGGGYTFGSGTRLTVV.

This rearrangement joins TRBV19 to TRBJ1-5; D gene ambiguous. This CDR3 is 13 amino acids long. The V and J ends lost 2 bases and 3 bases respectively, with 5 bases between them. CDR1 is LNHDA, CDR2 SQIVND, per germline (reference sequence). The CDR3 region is CASSIQLNQPQHF. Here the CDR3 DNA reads TGTGCCAGTAGTATACAGCTCAATCAGCCCCAGCATTTT.

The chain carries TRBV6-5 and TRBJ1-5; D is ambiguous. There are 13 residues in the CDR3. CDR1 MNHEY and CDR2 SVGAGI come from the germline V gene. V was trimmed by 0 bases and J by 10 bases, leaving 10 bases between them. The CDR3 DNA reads TGTGCCAGCAGTTACTCGAAGTCGGGACCCCAGCATTTT. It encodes CASSYSKSGPQHF.

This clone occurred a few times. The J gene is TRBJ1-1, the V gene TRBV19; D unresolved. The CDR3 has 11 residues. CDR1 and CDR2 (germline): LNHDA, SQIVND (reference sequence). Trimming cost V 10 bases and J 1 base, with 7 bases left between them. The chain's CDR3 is CAIETNTEAFF. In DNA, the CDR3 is TGTGCCATCGAGACGAACACTGAAGCTTTCTTT.

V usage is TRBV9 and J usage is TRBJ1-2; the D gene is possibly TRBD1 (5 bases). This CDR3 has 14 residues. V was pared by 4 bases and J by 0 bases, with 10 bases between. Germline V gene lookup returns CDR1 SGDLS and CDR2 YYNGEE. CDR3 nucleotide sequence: TGTGCCAGCAGCCCCCGGGGCACTAACTATGGCTACACCTTC. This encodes CASSPRGTNYGYTF.

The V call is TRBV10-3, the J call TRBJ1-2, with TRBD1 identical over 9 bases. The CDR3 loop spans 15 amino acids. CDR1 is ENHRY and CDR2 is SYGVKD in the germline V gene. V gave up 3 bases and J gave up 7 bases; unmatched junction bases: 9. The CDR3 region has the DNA TGTGCCATCAGTGAAGGGGGGACAGGGACTGGTGGCTACACCTTC. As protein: CAISEGGTGTGGYTF.

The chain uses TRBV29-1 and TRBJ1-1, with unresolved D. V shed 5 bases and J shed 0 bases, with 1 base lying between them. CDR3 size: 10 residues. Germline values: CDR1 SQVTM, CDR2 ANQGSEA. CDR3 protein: CSVLNTEAFF. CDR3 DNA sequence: TGCAGCGTTTTGAACACTGAAGCTTTCTTT.

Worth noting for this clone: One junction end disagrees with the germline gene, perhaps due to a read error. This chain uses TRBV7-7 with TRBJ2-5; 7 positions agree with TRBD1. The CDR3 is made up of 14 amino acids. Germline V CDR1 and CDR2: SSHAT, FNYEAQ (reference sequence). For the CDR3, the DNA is TGTGCTAGCAGCTTGGGACAGCTCCGGGAGACCCAGTACTTC. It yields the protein CASSLGQLRETQYF.

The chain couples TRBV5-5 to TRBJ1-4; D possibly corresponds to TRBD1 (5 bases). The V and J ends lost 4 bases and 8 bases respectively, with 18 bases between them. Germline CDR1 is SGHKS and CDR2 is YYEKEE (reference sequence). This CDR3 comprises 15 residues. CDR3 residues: CASSPRDRGKEKLFF. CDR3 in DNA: TGTGCCAGCAGCCCCCGGGACCGTGGCAAAGAAAAACTGTTTTTT.